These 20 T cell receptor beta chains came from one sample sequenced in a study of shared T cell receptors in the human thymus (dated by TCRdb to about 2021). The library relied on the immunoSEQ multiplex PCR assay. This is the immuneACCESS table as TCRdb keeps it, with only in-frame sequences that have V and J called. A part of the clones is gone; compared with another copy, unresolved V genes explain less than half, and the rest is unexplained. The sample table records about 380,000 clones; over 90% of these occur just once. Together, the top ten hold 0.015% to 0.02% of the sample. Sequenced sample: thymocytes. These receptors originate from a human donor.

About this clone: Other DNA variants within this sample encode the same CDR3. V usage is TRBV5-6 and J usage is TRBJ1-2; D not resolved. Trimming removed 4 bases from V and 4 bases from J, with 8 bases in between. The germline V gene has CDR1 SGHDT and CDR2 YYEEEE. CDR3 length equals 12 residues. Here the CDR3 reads CASSGEGYGYTF. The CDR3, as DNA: TGTGCCAGCAGCGGTGAGGGCTATGGCTACACCTTC.

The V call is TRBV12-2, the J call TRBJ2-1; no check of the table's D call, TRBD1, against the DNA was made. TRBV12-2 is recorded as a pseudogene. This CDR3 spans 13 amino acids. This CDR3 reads CASRLPGRFEQFF. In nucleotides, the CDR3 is TGTGCAAGTCGCTTACCCGGCAGGTTTGAGCAGTTCTTC.

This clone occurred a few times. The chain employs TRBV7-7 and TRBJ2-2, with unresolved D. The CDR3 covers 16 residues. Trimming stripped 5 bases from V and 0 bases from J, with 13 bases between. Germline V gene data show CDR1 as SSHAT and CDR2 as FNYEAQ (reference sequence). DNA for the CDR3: TGTGCCAGCAGCCCGGACCCAACCGCGAACACCGGGGAGCTGTTTTTT. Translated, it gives CASSPDPTANTGELFF. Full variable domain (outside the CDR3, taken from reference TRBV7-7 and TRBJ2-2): GAGVSQSPRYKVTKRGQDVTLRCDPISSHATLYWYQQALGQGPEFLTYFNYEAQPDKSGLPSDRFSAERPEGSISTLTIQRTEQRDSAMYRCASSPDPTANTGELFFGEGSRLTVL.

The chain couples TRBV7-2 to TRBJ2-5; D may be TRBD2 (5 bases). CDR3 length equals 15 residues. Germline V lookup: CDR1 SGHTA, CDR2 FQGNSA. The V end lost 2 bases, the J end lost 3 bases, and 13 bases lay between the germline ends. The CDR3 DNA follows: TGTGCCAGCAGCTTACAAGGCGGAGGCAAAGAGACCCAGTACTTC. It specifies CASSLQGGGKETQYF.

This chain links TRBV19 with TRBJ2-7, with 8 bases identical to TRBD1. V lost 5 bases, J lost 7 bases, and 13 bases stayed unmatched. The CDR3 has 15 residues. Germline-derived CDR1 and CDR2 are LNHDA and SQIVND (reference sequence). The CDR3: CASSARDRSLREQYF. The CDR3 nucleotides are TGTGCCAGTAGTGCCCGGGACAGGTCCCTACGGGAGCAGTACTTC.

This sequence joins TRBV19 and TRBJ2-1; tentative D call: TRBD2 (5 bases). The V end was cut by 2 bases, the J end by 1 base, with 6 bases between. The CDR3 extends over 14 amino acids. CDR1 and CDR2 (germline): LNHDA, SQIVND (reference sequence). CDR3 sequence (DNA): TGTGCCAGTAGTATAACTAGATCCTACAATGAGCAGTTCTTC. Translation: CASSITRSYNEQFF.

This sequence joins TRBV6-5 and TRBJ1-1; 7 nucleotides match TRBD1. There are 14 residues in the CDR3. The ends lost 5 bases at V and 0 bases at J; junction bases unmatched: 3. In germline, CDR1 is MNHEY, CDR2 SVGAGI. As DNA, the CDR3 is TGTGCCAGCAGTCCGGACAGGTTGAACACTGAAGCTTTCTTT. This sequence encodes CASSPDRLNTEAFF.

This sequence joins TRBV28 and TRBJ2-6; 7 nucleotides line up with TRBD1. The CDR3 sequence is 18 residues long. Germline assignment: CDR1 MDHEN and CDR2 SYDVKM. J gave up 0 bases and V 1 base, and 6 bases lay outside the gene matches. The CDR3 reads CASSLYTGVDSGANVLTF. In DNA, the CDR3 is TGTGCCAGCAGTTTATATACAGGGGTGGACTCTGGGGCCAACGTCCTGACTTTC.

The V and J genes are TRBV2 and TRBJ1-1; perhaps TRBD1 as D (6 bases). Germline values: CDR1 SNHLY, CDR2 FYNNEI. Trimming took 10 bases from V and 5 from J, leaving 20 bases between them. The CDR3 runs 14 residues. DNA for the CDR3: TGTGCCAAGGGAAGGGGACACCGGGGGACTGAAGCTTTCTTT. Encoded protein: CAKGRGHRGTEAFF.

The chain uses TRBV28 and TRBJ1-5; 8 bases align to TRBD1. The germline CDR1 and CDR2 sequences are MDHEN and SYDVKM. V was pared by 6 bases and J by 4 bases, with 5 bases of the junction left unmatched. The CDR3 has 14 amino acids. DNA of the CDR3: TGTGCCAGCAGAGACGACAGGGGTAATCAGCCCCAGCATTTT. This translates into CASRDDRGNQPQHF.

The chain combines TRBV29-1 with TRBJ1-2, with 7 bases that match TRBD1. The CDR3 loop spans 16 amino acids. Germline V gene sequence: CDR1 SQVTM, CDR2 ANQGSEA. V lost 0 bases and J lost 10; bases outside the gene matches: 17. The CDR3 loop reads CSVEDAPWWTGYDYTF. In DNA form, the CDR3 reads TGCAGCGTTGAAGATGCCCCATGGTGGACAGGTTACGACTACACCTTC.

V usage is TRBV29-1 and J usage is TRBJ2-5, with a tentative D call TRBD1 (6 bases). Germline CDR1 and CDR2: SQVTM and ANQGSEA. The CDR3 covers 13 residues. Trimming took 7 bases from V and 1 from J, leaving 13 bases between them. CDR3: CSARTEGQETQYF. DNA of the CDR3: TGCAGCGCTAGGACAGAGGGCCAAGAGACCCAGTACTTC.

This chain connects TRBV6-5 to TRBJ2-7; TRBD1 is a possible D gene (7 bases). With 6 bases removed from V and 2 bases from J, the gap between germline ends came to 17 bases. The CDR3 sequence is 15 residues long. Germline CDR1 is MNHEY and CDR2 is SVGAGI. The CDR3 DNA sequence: TGTGCCAGCAGCCGCCCGCAGGGGGGTACCTACGAGCAGTACTTC. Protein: CASSRPQGGTYEQYF.

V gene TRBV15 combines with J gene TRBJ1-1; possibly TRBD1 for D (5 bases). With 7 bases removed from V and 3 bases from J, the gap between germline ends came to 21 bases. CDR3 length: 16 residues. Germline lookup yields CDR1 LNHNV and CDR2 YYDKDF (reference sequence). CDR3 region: CATTAKGIRLHTEAFF. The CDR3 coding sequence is TGTGCCACCACAGCAAAGGGGATTCGTCTTCACACTGAAGCTTTCTTT.

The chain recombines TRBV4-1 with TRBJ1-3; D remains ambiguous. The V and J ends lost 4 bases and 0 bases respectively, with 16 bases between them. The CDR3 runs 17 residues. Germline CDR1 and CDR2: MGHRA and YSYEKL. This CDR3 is CASSPHLGIPSGNTIYF. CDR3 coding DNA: TGCGCCAGCAGCCCCCACCTCGGGATCCCCTCTGGAAACACCATATATTTT.

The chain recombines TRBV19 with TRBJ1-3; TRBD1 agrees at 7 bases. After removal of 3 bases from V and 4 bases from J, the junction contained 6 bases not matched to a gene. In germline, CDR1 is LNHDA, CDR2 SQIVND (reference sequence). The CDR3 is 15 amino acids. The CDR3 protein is CASSIPTGSGNTIYF. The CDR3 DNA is TGTGCCAGTAGTATCCCGACAGGGTCCGGAAACACCATATATTTT.

The CDR3 spells CASSRRAREGDTGELFF. The CDR3 nucleotides read TGCGCCAGCAGCCGTAGGGCGCGGGAGGGGGACACCGGGGAGCTGTTTTTT. The rearrangement joins TRBV4-3 to TRBJ2-2; the match to TRBD2 covers 9 bases. The J segment lost 3 bases and the V segment lost 4 bases, leaving 9 bases of the junction unmatched. The CDR3 totals 17 residues. The germline V gene encodes CDR1 LGHNA and CDR2 YSLEER.

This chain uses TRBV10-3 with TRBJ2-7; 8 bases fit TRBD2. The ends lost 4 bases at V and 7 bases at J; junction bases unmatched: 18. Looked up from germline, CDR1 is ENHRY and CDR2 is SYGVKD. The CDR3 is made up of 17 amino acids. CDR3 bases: TGTGCCATCAGTGCGGGGGATCCCAGCGGGAGAGTCTGGGAGCAGTACTTC. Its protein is CAISAGDPSGRVWEQYF.

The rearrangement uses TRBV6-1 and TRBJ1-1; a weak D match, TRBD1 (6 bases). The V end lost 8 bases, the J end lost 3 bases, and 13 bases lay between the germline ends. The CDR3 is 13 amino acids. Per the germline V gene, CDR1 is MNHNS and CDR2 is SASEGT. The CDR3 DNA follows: TGTGCCAGCCGAACAAGGGGGGACACTGAAGCTTTCTTT. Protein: CASRTRGDTEAFF.

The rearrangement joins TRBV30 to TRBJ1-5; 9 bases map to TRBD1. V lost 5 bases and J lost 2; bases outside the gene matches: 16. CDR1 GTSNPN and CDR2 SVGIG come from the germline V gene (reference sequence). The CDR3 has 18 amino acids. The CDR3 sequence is CAWEPGQGFTFGNQPQHF. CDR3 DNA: TGTGCCTGGGAACCGGGACAGGGTTTTACATTCGGCAATCAGCCCCAGCATTTT.